One sample yielded the 10 T cell receptor beta chains listed below, sequenced in a study of OX40 agonist ivuxolimab in advanced cancers. Clones were read by immunoSEQ multiplex PCR, and TCRdb kept only the in-frame ones, dropping some. The sample has 50,000 or so clones, nearly 80% seen once. Sequencing used CD4+ or CD8+ T cells sorted from blood, obtained in a trial of the OX40 agonist ivuxolimab. These receptors all come from an adult with an advanced solid tumor such as melanoma, head and neck, liver or kidney cancer.

This chain joins TRBV2 and TRBJ1-5; a possible D gene is TRBD1 (5 bases). CDR1 is SNHLY and CDR2 is FYNNEI in the germline V gene. Deletions cut 6 bases from V and 8 bases from J, with 20 bases between. The CDR3 has 15 amino acids. The CDR3 DNA reads as TGTGCCAGCAGCTGGGACGTGGGGGGATCGGAGCCCCAGCATTTT. This codes for CASSWDVGGSEPQHF.

This clone was counted between two and nine times. This chain uses TRBV9 with TRBJ2-2; 8 nucleotides match TRBD2. Germline loops: CDR1 SGDLS, CDR2 YYNGEE. V dropped 2 bases and J dropped 4; count of bases not matched to a gene: 4. The CDR3 length is 15 residues. The CDR3: CASSVAGTSTGELFF. CDR3 nucleotide sequence: TGTGCCAGCAGCGTGGCGGGGACTAGCACCGGGGAGCTGTTTTTT.

The gene calls are TRBV11-2 and TRBJ2-1, with D unclear. Germline CDR1 is SGHAT and CDR2 is FQNNGV. Trimming took 1 base from V and 1 from J, leaving 5 bases between them. The CDR3 is made up of 14 amino acids. CDR3 sequence reads: CASSLVMSYNEQFF. CDR3 in DNA: TGTGCCAGCAGCTTAGTTATGTCCTACAATGAGCAGTTCTTC.

CDR3: CASTLALSKNIQYF. Written as DNA, the CDR3 is TGTGCCAGCACCCTAGCTCTTTCCAAAAACATTCAGTACTTC. J is TRBJ2-4 and V is TRBV11-2, with D maybe TRBD2 (5 bases). Deletions cut 7 bases from V and 2 bases from J, with 12 bases between. The CDR3 runs to 14 residues. From germline, CDR1 is SGHAT and CDR2 FQNNGV.

J is TRBJ2-1 and V is TRBV6-5; 9 nucleotides align to TRBD1. The V gene's germline CDR1 is MNHEY and CDR2 SVGAGI. The CDR3 spans 15 residues. Unmatched junction bases numbered 8, after V lost 5 bases and J lost 6 bases. CDR3 in DNA: TGTGCCAGCAGTACGGACAGGGGTAGAGGCAATGAGCAGTTCTTC. Translated: CASSTDRGRGNEQFF.

This chain joins TRBV27 and TRBJ1-1; 12 nucleotides match TRBD1. Germline loops: CDR1 MNHEY, CDR2 SMNVEV (reference sequence). J gave up 6 bases and V 5 bases, and 13 bases lay outside the gene matches. The CDR3 contains 17 residues. In DNA form, the CDR3 reads TGTGCCAGCAGTCTCTCCGGGACAGGGGGCCTTTGGGCTGAAGCTTTCTTT. As protein: CASSLSGTGGLWAEAFF.

This chain joins TRBV5-4 and TRBJ2-7; D unclear. The CDR3 has 15 residues. In germline, CDR1 is SGHNT, CDR2 YYREEE (reference sequence). V was shortened by 0 bases and J by 0 bases, with 10 bases between the two germline ends. CDR3 DNA sequence: TGTGCCAGCAGCTTGGGGTTTTCGGCCTCCTACGAGCAGTACTTC. Its translation: CASSLGFSASYEQYF. Filled out from reference TRBV5-4 and TRBJ2-7, the complete variable domain reads ETGVTQSPTHLIKTRGQQVTLRCSSQSGHNTVSWYQQALGQGPQFIFQYYREEENGRGNFPPRFSGLQFPNYSSELNVNALELDDSALYLCASSLGFSASYEQYFGPGTRLTVT.

The chain couples TRBV11-2 to TRBJ2-7; the match to TRBD1 covers 11 bases. Germline V CDR1 and CDR2: SGHAT, FQNNGV. The CDR3 loop spans 15 amino acids. V shed 6 bases, J shed 3 bases, and the junction held 7 bases outside the gene matches. In nucleotides, the CDR3 is TGTGCCAGCAGTCCCGGACAGGGGGCGCGCTACGAGCAGTACTTC. Translation gives CASSPGQGARYEQYF. The variable domain in full, completed from reference TRBV11-2 and TRBJ2-7, reads EAGVAQSPRYKIIEKRQSVAFWCNPISGHATLYWYQQILGQGPKLLIQFQNNGVVDDSQLPKDRFSAERLKGVDSTLKIQPAKLEDSAVYLCASSPGQGARYEQYFGPGTRLTVT.

The chain joins TRBV29-1 to TRBJ2-7, with D possibly TRBD2 on 5 matching bases. The CDR3 has 12 residues. The V end was cut by 3 bases, the J end by 0 bases, with 6 bases between. Germline CDR1 is SQVTM and CDR2 is ANQGSEA. CDR3 bases: TGCAGCGTTGATGCGGGCTCCTACGAGCAGTACTTC. This encodes CSVDAGSYEQYF.

The chain joins TRBV11-2 to TRBJ2-1, with D possibly TRBD2 on 5 matching bases. CDR1 is SGHAT and CDR2 is FQNNGV in the germline V gene. The length of the CDR3 is 15 residues. V was shortened by 4 bases and J by 4 bases, with 14 bases between the two germline ends. CDR3 sequence (DNA): TGTGCCAGCAGCTCGGGGAGCGGACCTTACAATGAGCAGTTCTTC. Translating it yields CASSSGSGPYNEQFF.